This TCR beta chain was captured in a study of blood T cell repertoires in COVID-19. About the research overall: Specimens from acute and convalescent COVID-19 originated in the United States, Italy and Spain. Sources were T cells, B-cell-depleted T cells, or PBMCs; the material itself was cDNA or gDNA.

Assay: immunoSEQ multiplex PCR; the TCRdb copy retains only in-frame clones and omits some. Here the sample spans about 210,000 clones, around 87% being singletons. CDR3 length equals 15 residues. Trimming left V 4 bases short and J 3 bases short, with 15 bases between. Germline CDR1 is SEHNR and CDR2 is FQNEAQ (reference sequence). The material sequenced was PBMCs or T cells enriched from blood (not recorded which). The TCR comes from a young man in a cohort exposed to, infected with or recovered from COVID-19 (not recorded which). The V gene is TRBV7-9, the J gene TRBJ1-1, with D uncertain. The CDR3 nucleotides are TGTGCCAGCAGCTCCCCAGGTGGGTTTGACACTGAAGCTTTCTTT. This sequence encodes CASSSPGGFDTEAFF.